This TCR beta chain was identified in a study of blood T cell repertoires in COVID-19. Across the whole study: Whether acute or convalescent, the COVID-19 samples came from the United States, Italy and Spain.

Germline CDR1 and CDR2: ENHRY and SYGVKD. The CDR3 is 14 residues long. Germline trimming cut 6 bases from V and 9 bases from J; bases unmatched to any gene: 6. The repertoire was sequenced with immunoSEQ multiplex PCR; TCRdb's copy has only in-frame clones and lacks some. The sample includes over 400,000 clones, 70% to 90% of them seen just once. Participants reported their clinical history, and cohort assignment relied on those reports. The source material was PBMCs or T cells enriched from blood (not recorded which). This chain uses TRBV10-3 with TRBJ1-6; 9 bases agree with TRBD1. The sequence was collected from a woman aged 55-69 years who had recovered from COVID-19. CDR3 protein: CAIREVTGGSPLHF. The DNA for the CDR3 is TGTGCCATCAGGGAGGTGACAGGGGGTTCACCCCTCCACTTT.